Following are 27 T cell receptor beta chains from one sample sequenced in a study of T cell clonality in common variable immunodeficiency. General study results and limits: Common variable immunodeficiency TCR beta sequences reportedly had fewer deletions and N-nucleotide insertions.

Profiled with immunoSEQ multiplex PCR; TCRdb holds only in-frame clones, not every one. The sample was found to contain tens of thousands of clones, and every one recurs. Their cognate antigens are unknown. Sequencing was done on a sample of peripheral blood mononuclear cells. The receptors here all came from a human donor with common variable immunodeficiency.

Note on this clone: The CDR3 extends 3 residues past the end of the read, so its final part is completed from the germline J gene. V and J are TRBV2 and TRBJ2-5; TRBD2 agrees at 9 bases. Trimming removed 7 bases from V and 5 bases from J; junction bases left unmatched: 11. Germline V gives CDR1 SNHLY, CDR2 FYNNEI. The CDR3 sequence is 15 residues long. The CDR3 loop reads CASTERAGGPETQYF. The covered CDR3 bases are TGTGCCAGCACCGAACGGGCGGGGGGGCCGGAGACC.

Concerning this clone itself: Sequencing ends 3 residues short of the CDR3 end; the germline J gene provides the rest. The chain is built from TRBV6-2 or TRBV6-3 and TRBJ1-2, with unresolved D. Germline assignment: CDR1 MNHEY and CDR2 SVGEGT. Trimming pared 0 bases from V and 0 bases from J, leaving 8 bases between. This CDR3 has 15 amino acids. CDR3 protein: CASSYSKLANYGYTF. The covered CDR3 bases are TGTGCCAGCAGTTACTCGAAGTTAGCTAACTATGGC.

In the case of this clone: The read terminates 3 residues before the CDR3 end, so the remaining end is supplied by the germline J gene. This chain uses TRBV6-1 with TRBJ2-5; D is perhaps TRBD2 (6 bases). Germline V lookup: CDR1 MNHNS, CDR2 SASEGT. Trimming shortened V by 4 bases and J by 2 bases, and 14 bases separated the two germline ends. CDR3 length: 15 amino acids. The sequenced part of the CDR3 DNA is TGTGCCAGCAGTGGGGGGGTAGTTGGGCAAGAGACC. Translation gives CASSGGVVGQET. The whole CDR3 sequence reads CASSGGVVGQETQYF.

This clone was detected ten times or more. The sequence runs out 3 residues before the end of the CDR3; the remainder is reconstructed from the germline J gene. The chain uses TRBV4-2 and TRBJ1-5; D is perhaps TRBD1 (5 bases). CDR3 length equals 17 residues. Looked up from germline, CDR1 is LGHNA and CDR2 is YNFKEQ. V was shortened by 4 bases and J by 3 bases, with 19 bases between the two germline ends. The sequenced CDR3 bases are TGTGCCAGCAGCCTTAATGGCCCTGACAGATACAATCAGCCC. This encodes CASSLNGPDRYNQP. The CDR3, in full, reads CASSLNGPDRYNQPQHF.

This clone was detected only a few times. The read terminates 3 residues before the CDR3 end, so the remaining end is supplied by the germline J gene. The chain couples TRBV7-2 to TRBJ2-7; tentative D call: TRBD1 (5 bases). Germline loops: CDR1 SGHTA, CDR2 FQGNSA. With 5 bases removed from V and 4 bases from J, the gap between germline ends came to 18 bases. This CDR3 is built from 15 residues. The CDR3 loop is CASSPVGQYLYEQYF. Partial CDR3 DNA: TGTGCCAGCAGCCCGGTTGGACAATATCTATACGAG.

This clone was observed a few times. The CDR3 end is not reached by the read, which stops 3 residues before it; the germline J gene fills it in. This chain joins TRBV7-8 and TRBJ2-1; TRBD2 agrees at 8 bases. Germline CDR1 reads SGHVS; CDR2 reads FQNEAQ. V dropped 6 bases and J dropped 7; count of bases not matched to a gene: 11. CDR3 length equals 15 residues. The CDR3 DNA, read in part, is TGTGCCAGCAGTCCTACCGGGGGGGATTGGAATGAG. Protein: CASSPTGGDWNE. The whole CDR3 protein is CASSPTGGDWNEQFF.

In the case of this clone: The CDR3 extends 3 residues past the end of the read, so its final part is completed from the germline J gene. The chain recombines TRBV7-2 with TRBJ1-5; no clear D. Germline V CDR1 and CDR2: SGHTA, FQGNSA. The ends were cut back, 6 bases at V and 0 bases at J, with 12 bases in the middle. This CDR3 has 15 amino acids. CDR3 bases read: TGTGCCAGCAGTTTTAACGGGGATAGCAATCAGCCC. It yields the protein CASSFNGDSNQP. The complete CDR3 reads CASSFNGDSNQPQHF.

This clone appeared many times. Read data end 3 residues before the CDR3 end; the end is taken from the germline J gene. This chain uses TRBV2 with TRBJ2-2, with 13 bases fitting TRBD2. The CDR3 extends over 15 amino acids. V was pared by 8 bases and J by 7 bases, with 7 bases of the junction left unmatched. Germline assignment: CDR1 SNHLY and CDR2 FYNNEI. CDR3 in amino acids: CASLPGLAGIGELFF. The covered CDR3 bases are TGTGCCAGCCTTCCGGGACTAGCGGGGATCGGGGAG.

This clone was counted many times. The CDR3 extends 3 residues past the end of the read, so its final part is completed from the germline J gene. The chain links TRBV30 to TRBJ2-5; D not resolved. The CDR3 contains 15 residues. The V gene lost 3 bases and the J gene lost 5 bases, with 19 bases spanning the gap. The germline V gene has CDR1 GTSNPN and CDR2 SVGIG (reference sequence). Partial CDR3 DNA: TGTGCCTGGAGCAATCCAGCGACGCCCCGGGAGACC. Translation gives CAWSNPATPRET. The whole CDR3 region reads CAWSNPATPRETQYF. The whole variable domain, filled in from reference TRBV30 and TRBJ2-5, reads SQTIHQWPATLVQPVGSPLSLECTVEGTSNPNLYWYRQAAGRGLQLLFYSVGIGQISSEVPQNLSASRPQDRQFILSSKKLLLSDSGFYLCAWSNPATPRETQYFGPGTRLLVL.

A remark on this clone: Read coverage stops 3 residues before the CDR3 terminus; the germline J gene supplies the remainder. The rearrangement uses TRBV2 and TRBJ1-4; tentative D call: TRBD1 (6 bases). Trimming pared 0 bases from V and 5 bases from J, leaving 7 bases between. The germline V gene has CDR1 SNHLY and CDR2 FYNNEI. The CDR3 is 14 residues long. The part of the CDR3 DNA that was read is TGTGCCAGCAGTGAAGCAGGGGGAAATGAAAAA. Translation: CASSEAGGNEK. The full CDR3 is CASSEAGGNEKLFF. The variable domain in full, completed from reference TRBV2 and TRBJ1-4, reads EPEVTQTPSHQVTQMGQEVILRCVPISNHLYFYWYRQILGQKVEFLVSFYNNEISEKSEIFDDQFSVERPDGSNFTLKIRSTKLEDSAMYFCASSEAGGNEKLFFGSGTQLSVL.

Comment on this clone: The read ends 3 residues before the CDR3 terminus; that terminus is restored from the germline J gene. The same CDR3 is also encoded by other DNA sequences in this sample. The V and J genes are TRBV18 and TRBJ1-2; TRBD1 agrees at 8 bases. CDR1 is KGHSH and CDR2 is LQKENI in the germline V gene. Losses at the gene ends were 6 bases for V and 6 bases for J; bases not matched to a gene: 9. CDR3 size: 14 residues. Partial CDR3 DNA: TGTGCCAGCTCGCTCGAACAGGGGGACGATGGC. Protein product: CASSLEQGDDG. The CDR3, in full, reads CASSLEQGDDGYTF. Drawing the rest from reference TRBV18 and TRBJ1-2, the complete variable domain is NAGVMQNPRHLVRRRGQEARLRCSPMKGHSHVYWYRQLPEEGLKFMVYLQKENIIDESGMPKERFSAEFPKEGPSILRIQQVVRGDSAAYFCASSLEQGDDGYTFGSGTRLTVV.

As to this clone: The sequenced fragment ends 3 residues before the CDR3 boundary, so the rest is inferred from the germline J gene. The rearrangement joins TRBV7-2 to TRBJ2-1; D gene unclear. CDR3 length: 14 residues. From germline, CDR1 is SGHTA and CDR2 FQGNSA. The V end was cut by 4 bases, the J end by 6 bases, with 13 bases between. The sequenced CDR3 bases are TGTGCCAGCAGCTCAAGAAACACGGGCAATGAG. Amino acids: CASSSRNTGNE. The complete CDR3 protein is CASSSRNTGNEQFF.

This clone was observed a few times. One junction end disagrees with the germline gene, perhaps due to a read error. The sequenced fragment ends 3 residues before the CDR3 boundary, so the rest is inferred from the germline J gene. The chain combines TRBV7-7 with TRBJ2-3; D remains ambiguous. CDR1 and CDR2 (germline): SSHAT, FNYEAQ (reference sequence). CDR3 length equals 13 residues. CDR3 in amino acids: CASSFLKADTQYF. The part of the CDR3 DNA that was read is TGTGCTAGCAGCTTCCTGAAGGCAGATACG. Combining the CDR3 with reference TRBV7-7 and TRBJ2-3 gives the whole variable domain GAGVSQSPRYKVTKRGQDVTLRCDPISSHATLYWYQQALGQGPEFLTYFNYEAQPDKSGLPSDRFSAERPEGSISTLTIQRTEQRDSAMYRCASSFLKADTQYFGPGTRLTVL.

This clone was detected a few times. The DNA ends 3 residues before the CDR3 does, and the rest of the CDR3 is filled in from the germline J gene. This sequence joins TRBV5-1 and TRBJ2-3; 7 nucleotides agree with TRBD2. The CDR3 sequence is 15 residues long. Unmatched junction bases numbered 7, after V lost 0 bases and J lost 6 bases. From germline, CDR1 is SGHRS and CDR2 YFSETQ. The CDR3 DNA, read in part, is TGCGCCAGCAGCTTGGGCGAGCAGGGAGGGGATACG. Translated: CASSLGEQGGDT. The full CDR3 reads CASSLGEQGGDTQYF.

In the case of this clone: Mismatch with germline at one junction end may stem from a read error. The read comes to an end 3 residues before the CDR3 does, leaving the germline J gene to fill in the end. The V call is TRBV7-7, the J call TRBJ2-5; D is unresolved. CDR3 length: 14 amino acids. CDR1 is SSHAT, CDR2 FNYEAQ, per germline (reference sequence). CDR3 DNA, as far as it was read: TGTGCTAGCAGCTTAGCAACTACCCAAGAGACC. As protein: CASSLATTQET. The complete CDR3 reads CASSLATTQETQYF.

In its sample, this clone was seen a few times. Sequencing ends 3 residues short of the CDR3 end; the germline J gene provides the rest. This chain connects TRBV7-2 to TRBJ2-5; 8 bases are shared with TRBD1. This CDR3 region has 12 residues. CDR1 and CDR2 from the germline V gene are SGHTA and FQGNSA. V was pared by 11 bases and J by 5 bases, with 7 bases of the junction left unmatched. The covered CDR3 bases are TGTGCCGGCCAGGGGGCTGGGGAGACC. Its translation: CAGQGAGET. The complete CDR3 reads CAGQGAGETQYF.

This clone was observed many times. From the germline J gene comes the end of the CDR3, since the read stops 3 residues before it. V is TRBV20-1 and J is TRBJ2-5, with D tentatively TRBD2 (6 bases). This CDR3 contains 15 residues. The V end was cut by 0 bases, the J end by 5 bases, with 16 bases between. Germline V gene data show CDR1 as DFQATT and CDR2 as SNEGSKA (reference sequence). CDR3 region: CSARDSGFGGETQYF. CDR3 bases read: TGCAGTGCTAGAGATTCCGGCTTCGGAGGGGAGACC.

Details on this clone: Sequencing ends 3 residues short of the CDR3 end; the germline J gene provides the rest. The chain joins TRBV20-1 to TRBJ2-1, with D possibly TRBD2 on 6 matching bases. Between the trimmed V and J ends, which lost 3 bases and 2 bases, there was a span of 11 bases. There are 14 residues in the CDR3. Germline V gives CDR1 DFQATT, CDR2 SNEGSKA (reference sequence). CDR3: CSARGGDPYNEQFF. CDR3 DNA, as far as it was read: TGCAGTGCTAGGGGCGGGGACCCCTACAATGAG.

Comments on this clone: The CDR3 end falls 3 residues outside the read, so it is completed with the germline J gene. J is TRBJ1-2 and V is TRBV2; 10 bases line up with TRBD1. The CDR3 has 13 residues. Germline trimming cut 4 bases from V and 6 bases from J; bases unmatched to any gene: 2. In germline, CDR1 is SNHLY, CDR2 FYNNEI. The sequenced CDR3 bases are TGTGCCAGCAGTGTGGACAGGGGGGATGGC. Translating gives CASSVDRGDG. The entire CDR3 protein reads CASSVDRGDGYTF.

A few counts support this clone. Read coverage stops 3 residues before the CDR3 terminus; the germline J gene supplies the remainder. The chain employs TRBV6-1 and TRBJ1-2, with D possibly matching TRBD1 (6 bases). The CDR3 consists of 17 residues. Trimming took off 1 base at V and 0 bases at J, with 15 bases between the two ends. Germline lookup yields CDR1 MNHNS and CDR2 SASEGT. The part of the CDR3 DNA that was read is TGTGCCAGCAGTGAAGATGCCTACGGGGGGCCTAACTATGGC. Protein: CASSEDAYGGPNYG. The complete CDR3 protein is CASSEDAYGGPNYGYTF.

This clone was seen repeatedly, ten times or more. The sequence runs out 3 residues before the end of the CDR3; the remainder is reconstructed from the germline J gene. The chain employs TRBV18 and TRBJ2-5; D call uncertain. Deletions cut 8 bases from V and 2 bases from J, with 12 bases between. The CDR3 loop spans 13 amino acids. CDR1 and CDR2 (germline): KGHSH, LQKENI. CDR3 DNA, as far as it was read: TGTGCCAGCACCGTCCAGACACAAGAGACC. Protein: CASTVQTQET. The full CDR3 is CASTVQTQETQYF.

This clone has a handful of counts. The read terminates 3 residues before the CDR3 end, so the remaining end is supplied by the germline J gene. Within the sample, other DNA sequences also encode this same CDR3. The chain is built from TRBV6-2 or TRBV6-3 and TRBJ2-7, with TRBD2 matching over 9 bases. V lost 6 bases and J lost 0; bases outside the gene matches: 3. Germline V lookup: CDR1 MNHEY, CDR2 SVGEGT. CDR3 length equals 14 residues. The CDR3 sequence is CASSLAGRSYEQYF. CDR3 DNA (partial): TGTGCCAGCAGCCTAGCGGGGCGCTCCTACGAG.

A note on this clone: The read terminates 3 residues before the CDR3 end, so the remaining end is supplied by the germline J gene. V gene TRBV6-2 or TRBV6-3 combines with J gene TRBJ1-5, with D perhaps TRBD1 (6 bases). Germline CDR1 is MNHEY and CDR2 is SVGEGT. This CDR3 is built from 12 residues. The V gene lost 4 bases and the J gene lost 9 bases, with 10 bases spanning the gap. This chain's CDR3 is CASSLGQRPQHF. The CDR3 DNA, read in part, is TGTGCCAGCAGTTTGGGACAAAGGCCC.

This clone was counted only a few times. With the read ending 3 residues before the CDR3 end, the germline J gene is used to fill in that end. The chain uses TRBV2 and TRBJ2-7; D remains ambiguous. The CDR3 runs to 13 residues. Trimming took off 6 bases at V and 3 bases at J, with 12 bases between the two ends. CDR1 SNHLY and CDR2 FYNNEI come from the germline V gene. The covered CDR3 bases are TGTGCCAGCAGGCCTCAAAAGCTCTACGAG. This gives the protein CASRPQKLYE. The CDR3 as a whole reads CASRPQKLYEQYF.

This clone has at least ten counts. The missing CDR3 end, 3 residues past where the read stops, is filled in from the germline J gene. This chain connects TRBV7-8 to TRBJ1-1, with D possibly TRBD1 on 5 matching bases. The germline CDR1 and CDR2 sequences are SGHVS and FQNEAQ. The CDR3 contains 13 residues. Trimming removed 8 bases at V and 1 base at J, with 11 bases between. Partial CDR3 DNA: TGTGCCAGCGGAAGGGGCCGGAACACTGAA. Its protein is CASGRGRNTE. The entire CDR3 is CASGRGRNTEAFF.

In its sample, this clone was seen many times. Read coverage stops 3 residues before the CDR3 terminus; the germline J gene supplies the remainder. The chain employs TRBV14 and TRBJ2-3; TRBD1 aligns across 10 bases. Germline V gene data show CDR1 as SGHDN and CDR2 as FVKESK. The length of the CDR3 is 17 residues. Trimming cost V 3 bases and J 0 bases; bases outside gene matches: 6. The CDR3 DNA, read in part, is TGTGCCAGCAGCCACCGGGACAGGGGACCTAGCACAGATACG. This translates into CASSHRDRGPSTDT. The CDR3 in full is CASSHRDRGPSTDTQYF.

About this clone itself: The observed sequence ends 3 residues before the CDR3 terminus, with the missing tail filled in from the germline J gene. The chain has TRBV13 and TRBJ2-5; TRBD2 is a possible D gene (6 bases). Germline CDR1 and CDR2: PRHDT and FYEKMQ (reference sequence). The CDR3 length is 15 residues. V was clipped by 5 bases and J by 2 bases, with 15 bases between them. CDR3 protein: CASSNPAGPQETQYF. The part of the CDR3 DNA that was read is TGTGCCAGCAGCAACCCGGCGGGGCCACAAGAGACC.